These 30 T cell receptor beta chains came from one sample sequenced in a study of T cells in localized non-small cell lung cancer. Assay used: immunoSEQ multiplex PCR; TCRdb lists only in-frame clones, some missing. The data contain some 30,000 clones, about 88% of them seen just once; the ten biggest clones take up less than 3%. Here the sequenced sample was peripheral blood, taken before any cancer treatment. These receptors originate from a female donor older than 55 with stage I lung adenocarcinoma.

CDR3 loop: CASSFLREGWTGELFF. In DNA, the CDR3 is TGTGCCAGCAGCTTTTTGCGGGAGGGTTGGACCGGGGAGCTGTTTTTT. This chain joins TRBV5-6 and TRBJ2-2, with 9 nucleotides matching TRBD2. This CDR3 comprises 16 residues. V shed 2 bases, J shed 5 bases, and the junction held 7 bases outside the gene matches. CDR1 SGHDT and CDR2 YYEEEE come from the germline V gene. Variable domain in full (rest from reference TRBV5-6 and TRBJ2-2): DAGVTQSPTHLIKTRGQQVTLRCSPKSGHDTVSWYQQALGQGPQFIFQYYEEEERQRGNFPDRFSGHQFPNYSSELNVNALLLGDSALYLCASSFLREGWTGELFFGEGSRLTVL.

This clone came up once. V usage is TRBV6-5 and J usage is TRBJ2-7, with 7 bases that match TRBD2. The CDR3 length is 14 residues. J gave up 1 base and V 2 bases, and 2 bases lay outside the gene matches. Germline-derived CDR1 and CDR2 are MNHEY and SVGAGI. Written as DNA, the CDR3 is TGTGCCAGCAGTTACGGACTAGAATCCTACGAGCAGTACTTC. This codes for CASSYGLESYEQYF.

CDR3: CASSPQSGRGDEQFF. The CDR3, as DNA: TGTGCCAGCTCACCACAGAGCGGGAGGGGGGATGAGCAGTTCTTC. The gene calls are TRBV18 and TRBJ2-1, with 10 nucleotides matching TRBD2. Per the germline V gene, CDR1 is KGHSH and CDR2 is LQKENI. CDR3 length: 15 residues. The junction had 5 bases not matched to a gene; V was cut back by 1 base and J by 8 bases.

CDR3 nucleotide sequence: TGTGCCAGCAGCCGGCCCCACGGGACAGGGAGATACATTCAGTACTTC. Amino acid sequence: CASSRPHGTGRYIQYF. The genes are TRBV7-9 and TRBJ2-4; TRBD1 matches 9 bases. This CDR3 is 16 amino acids long. Germline CDR1 reads SEHNR; CDR2 reads FQNEAQ (reference sequence). V lost 5 bases to trimming and J lost 8 bases; unmatched junction nucleotides: 13.

V and J are TRBV30 and TRBJ1-3; D is uncertain. The V end lost 5 bases, the J end lost 3 bases, and 5 bases lay between the germline ends. In germline, CDR1 is GTSNPN, CDR2 SVGIG (reference sequence). CDR3 length: 11 amino acids. The CDR3: CAWGNGNTIYF. DNA for the CDR3: TGTGCCTGGGGAAATGGAAACACCATATATTTT.

The V and J genes are TRBV7-8 and TRBJ2-2; 8 positions match TRBD2. Germline V gene data show CDR1 as SGHVS and CDR2 as FQNEAQ. Trimming took 2 bases from V and 8 from J; bases not matched to a gene: 4. This CDR3 region has 14 residues. Here the CDR3 reads CASSLSLAAGELFF. CDR3 sequence (DNA): TGTGCCAGCAGCTTATCACTAGCGGCTGGGGAGCTGTTTTTT.

The chain joins TRBV29-1 to TRBJ2-7, with TRBD1 matching over 7 bases. V shed 6 bases and J 2 bases; nucleotides not matched to a gene: 7. The CDR3 sequence is 13 residues long. The germline CDR1 and CDR2 sequences are SQVTM and ANQGSEA. DNA for the CDR3: TGCAGCGTGGCAGACAGGGCCGCCTACGAGCAGTACTTC. This sequence encodes CSVADRAAYEQYF.

This rearrangement joins TRBV10-2 to TRBJ2-2; D is ambiguous. CDR1 is WSHSY, CDR2 SAAADI, per germline. V was cut by 0 bases and J by 3 bases, with 5 bases left in between. The CDR3 has 14 amino acids. CDR3 DNA: TGCGCCAGCAGTGAGTCTGCCTACACCGGGGAGCTGTTTTTT. Amino acids: CASSESAYTGELFF.

As DNA, the CDR3 is TGTGCCAGCAGCGTAGAGTCCGGTCTCGGGGGCGCCGCCGGGGAGCTGTTTTTT. Protein product: CASSVESGLGGAAGELFF. This chain joins TRBV9 and TRBJ2-2; D is tentatively TRBD1 or TRBD2 (6 bases each). Germline loops: CDR1 SGDLS, CDR2 YYNGEE. Trimming removed 0 bases at V and 6 bases at J, with 21 bases between. CDR3 size: 18 residues.

The CDR3 DNA reads as TGCGCCAGCAGCCAGGGACAGGGGGCCGGGGAGCTGTTTTTT. Translation: CASSQGQGAGELFF. The chain recombines TRBV5-1 with TRBJ2-2; TRBD1 matches at 11 bases. Germline V CDR1 and CDR2: SGHRS, YFSETQ. J was trimmed by 6 bases and V by 4 bases; bases with no gene match: 2. This CDR3 has 14 residues.

This sequence joins TRBV6-5 and TRBJ1-4, with D maybe TRBD1 (6 bases). V lost 2 bases and J 8 bases, leaving 15 bases between the germline ends. The CDR3 contains 15 residues. Germline-derived CDR1 and CDR2 are MNHEY and SVGAGI. CDR3 sequence reads: CASSYTQGEGEKLFF. The CDR3 DNA reads TGTGCCAGCAGTTACACACAGGGAGAAGGGGAAAAACTGTTTTTT.

The CDR3 loop is CAWSAQFSEQYF. The DNA for the CDR3 is TGTGCCTGGAGTGCACAGTTTTCCGAGCAGTACTTC. V usage is TRBV30 and J usage is TRBJ2-7, with D hard to call. V gave up 1 base and J gave up 6 bases, with 10 bases separating them. The germline V gene has CDR1 GTSNPN and CDR2 SVGIG (reference sequence). CDR3 length: 12 residues.

The CDR3 loop reads CAWRSGGSSYEQYF. Written as DNA, the CDR3 is TGTGCCTGGAGATCCGGGGGGAGCTCCTACGAGCAGTACTTC. The chain is built from TRBV30 and TRBJ2-7; 7 nucleotides agree with TRBD2. This CDR3 contains 14 residues. CDR1 and CDR2 (germline): GTSNPN, SVGIG (reference sequence). V was clipped by 3 bases and J by 0 bases; unmatched bases: 5.

The chain has TRBV6-5 and TRBJ2-7; 8 positions match TRBD2. The length of the CDR3 is 15 residues. Losses at the gene ends were 2 bases for V and 2 bases for J; bases not matched to a gene: 5. Germline V CDR1 and CDR2: MNHEY, SVGAGI. The CDR3 spells CASSYTGTSPYEQYF. CDR3 nucleotides: TGTGCCAGCAGTTACACCGGGACTAGTCCCTACGAGCAGTACTTC.

DNA of the CDR3: TGCGCCAGCAGCCGCGGACAGGGGAACACTGAAGCTTTCTTT. Translation gives CASSRGQGNTEAFF. The genes are TRBV4-3 and TRBJ1-1, with TRBD1 matching 8 bases. In germline, CDR1 is LGHNA, CDR2 YSLEER. The V and J ends lost 4 bases and 1 base, in that order; junction bases with no gene match: 2. CDR3 length: 14 amino acids.

V is TRBV6-1 and J is TRBJ2-5, with D perhaps TRBD2 (6 bases). The V and J ends lost 0 bases and 3 bases respectively, with 11 bases between them. The CDR3 totals 15 residues. The germline V gene has CDR1 MNHNS and CDR2 SASEGT. The CDR3 region is CASSEALAYEETQYF. The CDR3 DNA is TGTGCCAGCAGTGAAGCGCTAGCGTACGAAGAGACCCAGTACTTC.

The V call is TRBV2, the J call TRBJ1-2; D is perhaps TRBD1 (5 bases). This CDR3 comprises 14 residues. V lost 3 bases and J 5 bases, leaving 13 bases between the germline ends. The germline V gene encodes CDR1 SNHLY and CDR2 FYNNEI. CDR3 DNA sequence: TGTGCCAGCAGTGAGGGCCCTGAGGGGTATGGCTACACCTTC. Its translation is CASSEGPEGYGYTF.

This rearrangement joins TRBV5-5 to TRBJ2-5, with 7 bases matching TRBD1. The CDR3 sequence is 13 residues long. Germline CDR1 SGHKS, CDR2 YYEKEE (reference sequence). J lost 4 bases, V lost 3 bases, and 3 bases had no gene match. The CDR3 DNA is TGTGCCAGCAGCTCAAGGACAGGAGAGACCCAGTACTTC. Its protein is CASSSRTGETQYF.

The gene calls are TRBV10-2 and TRBJ2-6, with 9 bases matching TRBD2. The CDR3 length is 18 residues. CDR1 WSHSY and CDR2 SAAADI come from the germline V gene. V gave up 2 bases and J gave up 0 bases; unmatched junction bases: 5. The CDR3 DNA reads as TGCGCCAGCAGTGAGACGACTAGCGGCAGCTCTGGGGCCAACGTCCTGACTTTC. Protein: CASSETTSGSSGANVLTF.

This clone is labeled as medium-sized. The chain uses TRBV27 and TRBJ1-2; no reliable D call. Trimming cost V 4 bases and J 2 bases, with 11 bases left between them. The germline V gene has CDR1 MNHEY and CDR2 SMNVEV (reference sequence). The CDR3 has 14 residues. The CDR3 spells CASSSRVGNYGYTF. In DNA form, the CDR3 reads TGTGCCAGCAGTTCAAGGGTAGGCAACTATGGCTACACCTTC.

This clone was picked up a small number of times. This rearrangement joins TRBV7-9 to TRBJ1-3; 7 nucleotides align to TRBD1. CDR3 size: 17 residues. V lost 4 bases to trimming and J lost 0 bases; unmatched junction nucleotides: 9. Germline V gene lookup returns CDR1 SEHNR and CDR2 FQNEAQ (reference sequence). Written as DNA, the CDR3 is TGTGCCAGCAGCTCAGAGGGACAGCTAGTCTCTGGAAACACCATATATTTT. Residues: CASSSEGQLVSGNTIYF. Supplemented by reference TRBV7-9 and TRBJ1-3, the full variable domain reads DTGVSQNPRHKITKRGQNVTFRCDPISEHNRLYWYRQTLGQGPEFLTYFQNEAQLEKSRLLSDRFSAERPKGSFSTLEIQRTEQGDSAMYLCASSSEGQLVSGNTIYFGEGSWLTVV.

V gene TRBV10-2 combines with J gene TRBJ1-2; no clear D gene. This CDR3 contains 13 residues. V was pared by 4 bases and J by 5 bases, with 11 bases between. Germline V CDR1 and CDR2: WSHSY, SAAADI. The CDR3 loop is CASSVTFRYGYTF. CDR3 DNA: TGCGCCAGCAGTGTTACCTTCAGATATGGCTACACCTTC.

This chain links TRBV5-4 with TRBJ2-3; the D gene is possibly TRBD1 (6 bases). V gave up 0 bases and J gave up 14 bases, with 16 bases separating them. CDR3 length: 13 residues. CDR1 and CDR2 from the germline V gene are SGHNT and YYREEE (reference sequence). The CDR3: CASSLGLGGGRYF. CDR3 DNA: TGTGCCAGCAGCTTGGGGCTAGGGGGTGGTCGGTATTTT.

The chain couples TRBV19 to TRBJ1-5; the match to TRBD1 covers 7 bases. Trimming took 6 bases from V and 5 from J; bases not matched to a gene: 7. The germline gives CDR1 LNHDA, CDR2 SQIVND (reference sequence). The CDR3 covers 14 residues. Here the CDR3 DNA reads TGTGCCAGTAGGGTGTTAGGGGGCTATCAGCCCCAGCATTTT. It encodes CASRVLGGYQPQHF.

The genes are TRBV15 and TRBJ2-2, with TRBD2 matching over 11 bases. V was clipped by 0 bases and J by 5 bases; unmatched bases: 11. Germline CDR1 is LNHNV and CDR2 is YYDKDF (reference sequence). The CDR3 contains 19 residues. The CDR3 loop is CATSRDVLAGGYGTGELFF. The DNA for the CDR3 is TGTGCCACCAGCAGAGATGTGCTAGCGGGAGGTTATGGGACCGGGGAGCTGTTTTTT.

CDR3 DNA sequence: TGTGCCATCACTCGAAAGGTCGGAAACTCTGGGGCCAACGTCCTGACTTTC. Its protein is CAITRKVGNSGANVLTF. J is TRBJ2-6 and V is TRBV10-3; D is uncertain. The CDR3 is made up of 17 amino acids. CDR1 ENHRY and CDR2 SYGVKD come from the germline V gene. V was cut by 7 bases and J by 0 bases, with 16 bases left in between.

The chain joins TRBV7-2 to TRBJ2-1, with D perhaps TRBD2 (5 bases). Looked up from germline, CDR1 is SGHTA and CDR2 is FQGNSA. The CDR3 is 16 amino acids. The ends were cut back, 1 base at V and 3 bases at J, with 13 bases in the middle. The CDR3 protein is CASSLVAAGGYNEQFF. The CDR3, as DNA: TGTGCCAGCAGCTTAGTGGCGGCGGGCGGCTACAATGAGCAGTTCTTC.

The chain uses TRBV19 and TRBJ2-1, with no clear D. V gave up 4 bases and J gave up 5 bases, with 6 bases separating them. CDR3 size: 12 residues. Germline loops: CDR1 LNHDA, CDR2 SQIVND (reference sequence). CDR3 in amino acids: CASSNRDNEQFF. The DNA for the CDR3 is TGTGCCAGTAGTAATCGGGACAATGAGCAGTTCTTC.

Worth noting for this clone: No DNA is shown, since the ends of the CDR3 on it are uncertain; the CDR3 is the one TCRdb lists. This chain uses TRBV29-1 with TRBJ1-2; the table assigns TRBD1, which was not confirmed against the DNA. Germline assignment: CDR1 SQVTM and CDR2 ANQGSEA. The length of the CDR3 is 13 amino acids, counting both ends. CDR3 residues: CSVVGQGAWGHTF.

This chain joins TRBV7-9 and TRBJ2-7; no definite D call. CDR3 size: 14 residues. Germline CDR1 SEHNR, CDR2 FQNEAQ (reference sequence). The V end lost 2 bases, the J end lost 0 bases, and 8 bases lay between the germline ends. The CDR3 protein is CASSLQALSYEQYF. The CDR3 bases are TGTGCCAGCAGCTTACAGGCACTCTCCTACGAGCAGTACTTC.